The rows below give T cell receptor beta chains drawn from one sample of a study of post-analysis software for immune sequencing data. TCRdb re-analysed the PCR reads in MiXCR, keeping a single row per CDR3 protein. The table includes just over 250,000 distinct CDR3 sequences, 36% detected once. The sequenced sample consisted of blood. Receptors originate from a girl aged 5 to 17 with multiple sclerosis. CDR3s include the opening cysteine and the closing phenylalanine or tryptophan. The order of the fields is J gene, clone size, D gene, V gene, CDR3 DNA, CDR3 protein. The D gene is left open where the match is weak. Clone size is stated in some rows and not others, as once, few, many or a class when expanded.

TRBJ2-5	NA	TRBD2	TRBV5-1	TGCGCCAGCAGCAATAGCGGGGGAAACGCCCGAGAGACCCAGTACTTC	CASSNSGGNARETQYF
TRBJ1-5	many	NA	TRBV7-3	TGTGCCAGCAGCCAGGATAGCAATCAGCCCCAGCATTTT	CASSQDSNQPQHF
TRBJ1-2	NA	TRBD1	TRBV29-1	TGCAGCCCTGGACAGGGCACGGCTAACTATGGCTACACCTTC	CSPGQGTANYGYTF
TRBJ1-1	few	NA	TRBV6-5	TGTGCCAGCAGTCCAGGGGAAATGGCTTTCTTT	CASSPGEMAFF
TRBJ1-1	many	TRBD1	TRBV12-3/TRBV12-4	TGTGCCAGCAGTCTGAAGGGGGACAGTGAAGCTTTCTTT	CASSLKGDSEAFF
TRBJ2-7	NA	TRBD2	TRBV5-5	TGTGCCAGCAGCCGCAACGTCGGGAGGCCGGATGAGCAGTACTTC	CASSRNVGRPDEQYF
TRBJ2-4	few	TRBD2	TRBV24-1	TGTGCCACCAGTGATCCCGGGGCTAGCGGGGGAAATCGGGACATTCGGTACTTC	CATSDPGASGGNRDIRYF
TRBJ2-3	few	NA	TRBV14	TGTGCCAGCAGCGAAGTCCCTAGCACAGATACGCAGTATTTT	CASSEVPSTDTQYF
TRBJ2-7	many	NA	TRBV6-2/TRBV6-3	TGTGCCAGCAGTTACCGTAGCTCCTACGAGCAGTACTTC	CASSYRSSYEQYF
TRBJ2-3	many	NA	TRBV28	TGTGCCAGCAGCCCGGCGGGGGCCGGAGATACGCAGTATTTT	CASSPAGAGDTQYF
TRBJ2-7	NA	TRBD1	TRBV12-3/TRBV12-4	TGTGCCAGCAGTCCCGGGACAGTAGTCACCTACGAGCAGTACTTC	CASSPGTVVTYEQYF
TRBJ2-4	many	NA	TRBV7-6	TGTGCCAGCAGCCCCGGCCAGGGTATATCCAAAAACATTCAGTACTTC	CASSPGQGISKNIQYF
TRBJ2-1	few	NA	TRBV7-9	TGTGCCAGCAGCTTAGCAGGGGCCCCCGGAGTCATCTTC	CASSLAGAPGVIF
TRBJ2-4	NA	NA	TRBV4-2	TGTGCCAGCAGCCAAGATTCTGAAGGGTTAGCCAAAAACATTCAGTACTTC	CASSQDSEGLAKNIQYF
TRBJ2-7	NA	NA	TRBV11-2	TGTGCCAGCAGCTTAGATTCGGGGGGCGCCGCCTACGAGCAGTACTTC	CASSLDSGGAAYEQYF
TRBJ1-4	few	TRBD1	TRBV6-1	TGTGCCAGCAGTGAGACAGGGAAGAATGAAAAACTGTTTTTT	CASSETGKNEKLFF
TRBJ2-3	NA	TRBD2	TRBV20-1	TGCAGTGCTGGAGATGGAGCGGGGGGTACAGATACGCAGTATTTT	CSAGDGAGGTDTQYF
TRBJ1-2	few	TRBD1	TRBV18	TGTGCCAGCTCGCGGACAGGGCCAGAGAATGGCTACACCTTC	CASSRTGPENGYTF
TRBJ2-1	NA	TRBD2	TRBV12-3/TRBV12-4	TGTGCCAGCAGAATAGCGGGAGTGGGTGGTGAGCAGTTCTTC	CASRIAGVGGEQFF
TRBJ2-4	NA	NA	TRBV7-9	TGTGCCAGCAGCTTACAGGGTTCCGGCAAAAACATTCAGTACTTC	CASSLQGSGKNIQYF
TRBJ1-5	many	TRBD1	TRBV2	TGTGCCAGTACTACAGGGGGCAATCAGCCCCAGCATTTT	CASTTGGNQPQHF
TRBJ2-1	NA	NA	TRBV10-3	TGTGCCATCAGTGACCAATCAAATGAGCAGTTCTTC	CAISDQSNEQFF
TRBJ2-5	many	NA	TRBV14	TGTGCCAGCAGCCAAACGCGGCAGGGGCTGAGGACCCAGTACTTC	CASSQTRQGLRTQYF
TRBJ1-2	many	NA	TRBV5-1	TGCGCCAGCAGCTTGGAGGCGGGACACACCTATGGCTACACCTTC	CASSLEAGHTYGYTF
TRBJ1-2	NA	NA	TRBV29-1	TGCAGCGTTGAAGCGGGGAGAACAGGGTGGCTCTATGGCTACACCTTC	CSVEAGRTGWLYGYTF
TRBJ2-6	many	NA	TRBV7-2	TGTGCCAGCAGCCCGCCTTCTGGGGCCAACGTCCTGACTTTC	CASSPPSGANVLTF
TRBJ1-1	few	NA	TRBV12-3/TRBV12-4	TGTGCCGGCAGTCCGATCGTTCCGAACACTGAAGCTTTCTTT	CAGSPIVPNTEAFF